This TCR beta chain was captured by sequencing in a study of vaccination effects on CD4 cells after COVID-19. For the study at large: Participants got two doses of BNT162b2 or mRNA-1273 vaccine. Study conclusions and caveats: Healthy vaccinees had only 1 of 255 vaccine-induced clones cross-react with common cold coronaviruses.

Some clones are missing from TCRdb's copy, which holds only in-frame ones; the method was immunoSEQ multiplex PCR. The data contain approximately 74,000 clones, approximately 75% of them seen just once; the ten biggest clones take up around 2.9%. Antigen-specific CD4+ T cells were expanded (with viral peptide pools) by the ViraFEST assay ahead of sequencing. When around 10 days of culture had elapsed, CD4+ T cells were isolated. Nobody among the vaccine recipients had prior SARS-CoV-2 infection (nucleocapsid antibodies were negative). Germline loops: CDR1 SGHNT, CDR2 YYREEE (reference sequence). After removal of 1 base from V and 8 bases from J, the junction contained 4 bases not matched to a gene. The CDR3 extends over 14 amino acids. Regarding this clone: Its target is unknown.

This sequence originates from a human donor who received a COVID-19 vaccine. This chain joins TRBV5-4 and TRBJ1-4, with TRBD1 matching over 8 bases. Source: CD4+ T cells from PBMCs cultured with HCoV-NL63 spike peptides, taken before COVID-19 vaccination. The CDR3, as DNA: TGTGCCAGCAGCTTGCAGGGGGCTGGAGAAAAACTGTTTTTT. This sequence encodes CASSLQGAGEKLFF.